The T cell receptor (beta chain) described here comes from a study of shared clonotypes between healthy human individuals. General study findings and limits: When naive CD4 clonotypes were compared across a few donors, about 4.9% were shared.

The germline V gene encodes CDR1 MDHEN and CDR2 SYDVKM. Trimming shortened V by 7 bases and J by 2 bases, and 18 bases separated the two germline ends. This CDR3 has 16 residues. With respect to this clone: The antigen remains undetermined.

Several immunoSEQ 96-well plates shared each subset's DNA, each plate a replicate. Clones were read by immunoSEQ multiplex PCR, and TCRdb kept only the in-frame ones, dropping some. The sample holds 2 million to 2.5 million clones, nearly 97% seen once. This clonotype originated in a young man in good health. Sequenced material: naive CD4+ T cells sorted from blood. Documented subset: CD45RA+ positively selected. The J gene is TRBJ1-5, the V gene TRBV28; a possible D gene is TRBD1 (6 bases). In nucleotides, the CDR3 is TGTGCCAGCACCCAGGGAGGGGGTAAGGGCAATCAGCCCCAGCATTTT. Amino acids: CASTQGGGKGNQPQHF.